The clone carrying this T cell receptor (beta chain) was seen a few times. Its specificity is not known. The source of the sample is a study of spatial heterogeneity in lung cancer. Across the study: In cases with available follow-up PBMC samples, these were sequenced at a median of around 2 years after resection. Overall study results and limits: Ubiquitous expanded tumor TCRs were observed in blood more at resection than follow-up.

V lost 11 bases and J lost 8, with 15 bases in between. The CDR3 is 12 residues long. The germline V gene encodes CDR1 SNHLY and CDR2 FYNNEI. The presence of a unique molecular identifier marked each TCR cDNA molecule. Each CDR3 protein gets one entry after TCRdb re-called the 5' RACE reads with MiXCR. The sample consists of 39,000 or so distinct CDR3 sequences, roughly a tenth of them appearing once. Time point specified: blood at routine non-recurrence follow-up after resection. The study sequenced unsorted whole RNA from tumor, nontumor lung or frozen PBMC. The gene calls are TRBV2 and TRBJ1-4; perhaps TRBD1 as D (5 bases). The sequence derives from a female donor with early-stage non-small cell lung cancer. The sample was PBMCs, taken at follow-up. CDR3 DNA: TGTGCCGCAGAGGGGTTCGGAGAAAAACTGTTTTTT. Its translation is CAAEGFGEKLFF.